What follows are 21 T cell receptor beta chains derived from one specimen sequenced in a study of shared clonotypes between healthy human individuals. The repertoire was sequenced with immunoSEQ multiplex PCR; TCRdb's copy has only in-frame clones and lacks some. The sample records 600,000 or so clones, 95% to 98% being singletons. Selected positively for CCR7 and CD45RO-negative, naive CD8 cells excluded terminally differentiated effector memory CD45RA+ cells. The sequencing sample was made of naive CD8+ T cells sorted from blood. These receptors all stem from a man aged 25-45 years in good health.

The table lists this clone with a few counts. The chain combines TRBV28 with TRBJ1-5, with 7 bases lining up with TRBD1. Per germline, CDR1 MDHEN and CDR2 SYDVKM. The CDR3 is made up of 14 amino acids. The V and J ends lost 3 bases and 5 bases, in that order; junction bases with no gene match: 4. The CDR3 DNA is TGTGCCAGCAGTTTGGTAGGGGGCCATCAGCCCCAGCATTTT. Translating gives CASSLVGGHQPQHF.

The chain joins TRBV2 to TRBJ2-1, with D perhaps matching TRBD1 or TRBD2 (7 bases each). The CDR3 sequence is 12 residues long. V lost 10 bases to trimming and J lost 8 bases, with 15 bases between them. The germline V gene has CDR1 SNHLY and CDR2 FYNNEI. CDR3 protein: CATQGGRDEQFF. CDR3 nucleotide sequence: TGTGCCACCCAGGGGGGGCGCGATGAGCAGTTCTTC.

V is TRBV7-9 and J is TRBJ2-3, with 8 bases that match TRBD1. This CDR3 is built from 15 residues. Germline CDR1 SEHNR, CDR2 FQNEAQ (reference sequence). The V and J ends lost 6 bases and 1 base, in that order; junction bases with no gene match: 6. The CDR3 bases are TGTGCCAGCAGTTCAACGACAGGGGGCACAGATACGCAGTATTTT. As protein: CASSSTTGGTDTQYF.

This sequence joins TRBV29-1 and TRBJ2-1; 7 positions agree with TRBD1. CDR1 is SQVTM and CDR2 is ANQGSEA in the germline V gene. There are 12 residues in the CDR3. V was clipped by 6 bases and J by 7 bases; unmatched bases: 6. The CDR3 loop reads CSVTGSQNEQFF. For the CDR3, the DNA is TGCAGCGTGACAGGGTCGCAAAATGAGCAGTTCTTC.

The V call is TRBV4-3, the J call TRBJ2-7; 7 bases agree with TRBD1. The CDR3 contains 18 residues. After removal of 1 base from V and 0 bases from J, the junction contained 12 bases not matched to a gene. The germline V gene has CDR1 LGHNA and CDR2 YSLEER. CDR3 amino acids: CASSQVWELDRSSYEQYF. The CDR3 DNA reads as TGCGCCAGCAGCCAAGTTTGGGAGCTGGACAGGAGCTCCTACGAGCAGTACTTC.

The chain joins TRBV30 to TRBJ1-1; possible D gene TRBD1, 6 bases. Trimming removed 3 bases at V and 9 bases at J, with 11 bases between. From germline, CDR1 is GTSNPN and CDR2 SVGIG (reference sequence). The CDR3 is 11 amino acids. CDR3 bases: TGTGCCTGGAGCCAGGACAGCCAAGCTTTCTTT. This encodes CAWSQDSQAFF. Complete variable domain (other parts from reference TRBV30 and TRBJ1-1): SQTIHQWPATLVQPVGSPLSLECTVEGTSNPNLYWYRQAAGRGLQLLFYSVGIGQISSEVPQNLSASRPQDRQFILSSKKLLLSDSGFYLCAWSQDSQAFFGQGTRLTVV.

V gene TRBV7-9 combines with J gene TRBJ1-4; D remains unclear. This CDR3 spans 13 amino acids. CDR1 SEHNR and CDR2 FQNEAQ come from the germline V gene (reference sequence). V lost 3 bases to trimming and J lost 5 bases, with 7 bases between them. The CDR3 spells CASSLSGNEKLFF. As DNA, the CDR3 is TGTGCCAGCAGCTTGAGTGGAAATGAAAAACTGTTTTTT.

The rearrangement links TRBV4-1 to TRBJ2-5, with 10 bases lining up with TRBD1. Germline CDR1 reads MGHRA; CDR2 reads YSYEKL. Trimming at V came to 4 bases and at J to 5 bases, leaving 7 bases not matched to a gene. The CDR3 extends over 15 amino acids. The CDR3 nucleotides are TGCGCCAGCAGCCCTCGGGACAGGGGTGGTGAGACCCAGTACTTC. Encoded protein: CASSPRDRGGETQYF.

V and J are TRBV7-2 and TRBJ2-1; no clear D gene. With 1 base removed from V and 0 bases from J, the gap between germline ends came to 7 bases. Germline CDR1 is SGHTA and CDR2 is FQGNSA. The CDR3 has 15 residues. The CDR3 DNA reads as TGTGCCAGCAGCTTAGTTAGGAGCTCCTACAATGAGCAGTTCTTC. Protein sequence: CASSLVRSSYNEQFF.

The CDR3 reads CASSSFEGGMVYEQFF. CDR3 coding DNA: TGTGCCAGCAGCTCTTTCGAGGGCGGGATGGTTTACGAGCAGTTCTTC. The V and J genes are TRBV11-2 and TRBJ2-1, with D possibly TRBD2 on 6 matching bases. With 4 bases removed from V and 10 bases from J, the gap between germline ends came to 23 bases. This CDR3 comprises 16 residues. Germline V gene lookup returns CDR1 SGHAT and CDR2 FQNNGV.

The chain has TRBV29-1 and TRBJ2-1; D is unclear. The V and J ends lost 0 bases and 2 bases respectively, with 11 bases between them. This CDR3 spans 15 amino acids. The V gene's germline CDR1 is SQVTM and CDR2 ANQGSEA. CDR3 protein: CSVEDEMGTYNEQFF. CDR3 in DNA: TGCAGCGTTGAAGATGAGATGGGAACCTACAATGAGCAGTTCTTC.

The CDR3 loop reads CASSFTPTGPNTGELFF. In DNA form, the CDR3 reads TGTGCCAGCAGCTTCACCCCGACAGGTCCGAACACCGGGGAGCTGTTTTTT. The genes are TRBV7-2 and TRBJ2-2, with a weak D call TRBD1 (6 bases). The germline gives CDR1 SGHTA, CDR2 FQGNSA. V was clipped by 3 bases and J by 0 bases, with 14 bases between them. CDR3 length equals 17 residues.

The V call is TRBV11-2, the J call TRBJ1-1; 7 bases agree with TRBD1. This CDR3 contains 15 residues. The germline V gene has CDR1 SGHAT and CDR2 FQNNGV. V gave up 7 bases and J gave up 0 bases; unmatched junction bases: 8. The CDR3, as DNA: TGTGCCAGCATCCCTTCGACAGGGATGAACACTGAAGCTTTCTTT. Translating gives CASIPSTGMNTEAFF.

The chain links TRBV7-3 to TRBJ2-7; D might be TRBD2 (6 bases). Trimming took off 2 bases at V and 5 bases at J, with 13 bases between the two ends. This CDR3 has 14 amino acids. Germline lookup yields CDR1 SGHTA and CDR2 FQGTGA. The CDR3 DNA sequence: TGTGCCAGCAGCTTAGCAGGGCCGGGGGACGAGCAGTACTTC. Encoded protein: CASSLAGPGDEQYF.

The chain combines TRBV15 with TRBJ1-5; no clear D gene. Trimming removed 1 base at V and 3 bases at J, with 13 bases between. Germline CDR1 and CDR2: LNHNV and YYDKDF (reference sequence). CDR3 length: 16 amino acids. CDR3 in DNA: TGTGCCACCAGCAGAGGAGCCGGTAGTCCCAATCAGCCCCAGCATTTT. Translating gives CATSRGAGSPNQPQHF.

The J gene is TRBJ1-4, the V gene TRBV6-5, with D perhaps matching TRBD1 (6 bases). This CDR3 region has 14 residues. Looked up from germline, CDR1 is MNHEY and CDR2 is SVGAGI. V was shortened by 3 bases and J by 8 bases, with 13 bases between the two germline ends. The CDR3 DNA reads TGTGCCAGCAGTTATTACAAGGGGGGAGAAAAACTGTTTTTT. Amino acid sequence: CASSYYKGGEKLFF.

The chain couples TRBV5-4 to TRBJ2-7; 11 positions match TRBD1. CDR3 length equals 15 residues. Losses at the gene ends were 3 bases for V and 4 bases for J; bases not matched to a gene: 6. The germline CDR1 and CDR2 sequences are SGHNT and YYREEE (reference sequence). The CDR3 DNA reads TGTGCCAGCAGCTCTAGGACAGGGGGCGATTACGAGCAGTACTTC. It is translated as CASSSRTGGDYEQYF.

The chain combines TRBV28 with TRBJ2-7; no clear D gene. The CDR3 contains 14 residues. Trimming removed 0 bases at V and 2 bases at J, with 8 bases between. CDR1 and CDR2 (germline): MDHEN, SYDVKM. The CDR3 sequence: CASSLWGTTYEQYF. In nucleotides, the CDR3 is TGTGCCAGCAGTTTATGGGGTACCACCTACGAGCAGTACTTC.

V gene TRBV11-3 combines with J gene TRBJ2-1; D remains ambiguous. CDR3 length equals 15 residues. V dropped 4 bases and J dropped 0 bases, with 10 bases sitting between them. Germline assignment: CDR1 SGHNT and CDR2 YENEEA. The CDR3 region is CASSSPGRSYNEQFF. The CDR3 nucleotides are TGTGCCAGCAGCTCACCTGGACGCTCCTACAATGAGCAGTTCTTC.

The chain joins TRBV4-1 to TRBJ1-4; a weak D match, TRBD1 (5 bases). The CDR3 length is 16 residues. Germline V gene sequence: CDR1 MGHRA, CDR2 YSYEKL. V lost 0 bases, J lost 3 bases, and 11 bases lay in between. The CDR3 coding sequence is TGCGCCAGCAGCCAAGAAGGAGGGGTAGCTAATGAAAAACTGTTTTTT. This translates into CASSQEGGVANEKLFF.

The chain has TRBV27 and TRBJ1-5; D gene unclear. This CDR3 has 13 residues. V shed 8 bases and J shed 3 bases, with 11 bases lying between them. Germline CDR1 MNHEY, CDR2 SMNVEV (reference sequence). The CDR3 DNA reads as TGTGCCAGCGGAAGACGGTACAATCAGCCCCAGCATTTT. Protein product: CASGRRYNQPQHF.